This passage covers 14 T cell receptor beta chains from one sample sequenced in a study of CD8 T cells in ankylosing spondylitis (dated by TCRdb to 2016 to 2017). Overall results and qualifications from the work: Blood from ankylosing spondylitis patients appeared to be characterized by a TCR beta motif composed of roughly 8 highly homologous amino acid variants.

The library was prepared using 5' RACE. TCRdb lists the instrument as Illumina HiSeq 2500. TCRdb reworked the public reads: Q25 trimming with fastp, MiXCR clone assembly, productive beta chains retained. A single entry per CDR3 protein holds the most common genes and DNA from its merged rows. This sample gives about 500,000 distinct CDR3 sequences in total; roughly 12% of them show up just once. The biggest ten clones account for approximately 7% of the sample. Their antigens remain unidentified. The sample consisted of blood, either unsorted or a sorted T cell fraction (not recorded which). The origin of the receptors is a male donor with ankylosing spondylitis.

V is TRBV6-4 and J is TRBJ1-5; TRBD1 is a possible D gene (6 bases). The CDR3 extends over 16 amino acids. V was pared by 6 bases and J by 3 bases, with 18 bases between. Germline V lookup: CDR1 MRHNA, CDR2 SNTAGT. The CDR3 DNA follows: TGTGCCAGCAGCGCTCTTCGGGACACCTTCAATCAGCCCCAGCATTTT. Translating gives CASSALRDTFNQPQHF.

CDR3 sequence: CASGVGYEQYV. CDR3 bases: TGTGCCAGCGGCGTGGGTTACGAGCAGTACGTC. V gene TRBV7-8 combines with J gene TRBJ2-7; no reliable D call. CDR3 length: 11 amino acids. The V gene lost 8 bases and the J gene lost 4 bases, with 9 bases spanning the gap. Germline CDR1 and CDR2: SGHVS and FQNEAQ.

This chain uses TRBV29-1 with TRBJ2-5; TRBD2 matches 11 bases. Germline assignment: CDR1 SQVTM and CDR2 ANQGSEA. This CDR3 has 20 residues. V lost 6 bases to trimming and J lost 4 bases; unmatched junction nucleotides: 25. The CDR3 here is CSVGPPRNSLSGRAGETQYF. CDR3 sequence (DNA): TGCAGCGTGGGACCGCCTCGGAATTCTCTTAGCGGGAGGGCCGGAGAGACCCAGTACTTC.

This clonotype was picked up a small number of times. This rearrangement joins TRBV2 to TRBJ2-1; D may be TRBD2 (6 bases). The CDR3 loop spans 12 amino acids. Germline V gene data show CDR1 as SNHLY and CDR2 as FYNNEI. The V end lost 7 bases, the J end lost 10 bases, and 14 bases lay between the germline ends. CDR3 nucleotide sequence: TGTGCCAGCAAAGCCGGGAGACGAGAGCAGTTCTTC. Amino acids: CASKAGRREQFF.

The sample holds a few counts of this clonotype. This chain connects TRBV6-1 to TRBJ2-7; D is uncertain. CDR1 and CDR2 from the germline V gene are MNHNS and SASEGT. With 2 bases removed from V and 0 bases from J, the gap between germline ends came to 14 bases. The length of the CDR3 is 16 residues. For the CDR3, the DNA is TGTGCCAGCAGTGAAACGTTGCTCAGAGACTCCTACGAGCAGTACTTC. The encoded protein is CASSETLLRDSYEQYF.

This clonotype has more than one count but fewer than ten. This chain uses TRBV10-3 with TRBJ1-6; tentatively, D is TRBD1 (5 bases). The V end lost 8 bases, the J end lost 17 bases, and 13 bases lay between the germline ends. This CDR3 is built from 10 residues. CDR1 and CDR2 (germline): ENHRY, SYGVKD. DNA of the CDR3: TGTGCCATCCTACAGGAACCTATCCACTTT. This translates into CAILQEPIHF.

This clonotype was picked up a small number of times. The CDR3 nucleotides are TGTGCCAGCAGCTTGGAAGCGGGAGTCGACGAGCAGTACTTC. Residues: CASSLEAGVDEQYF. The chain couples TRBV11-2 to TRBJ2-7; 8 nucleotides align to TRBD2. The CDR3 length is 14 residues. Germline V lookup: CDR1 SGHAT, CDR2 FQNNGV. J lost 5 bases, V lost 3 bases, and 6 bases had no gene match.

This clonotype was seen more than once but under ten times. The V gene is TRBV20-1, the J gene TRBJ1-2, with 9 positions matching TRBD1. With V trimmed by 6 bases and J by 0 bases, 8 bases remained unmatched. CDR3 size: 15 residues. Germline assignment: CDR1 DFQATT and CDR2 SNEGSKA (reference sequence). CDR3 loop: CSAHDRGGTNYGYTF. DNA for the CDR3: TGCAGTGCCCACGACAGGGGGGGGACTAACTATGGCTACACCTTC.

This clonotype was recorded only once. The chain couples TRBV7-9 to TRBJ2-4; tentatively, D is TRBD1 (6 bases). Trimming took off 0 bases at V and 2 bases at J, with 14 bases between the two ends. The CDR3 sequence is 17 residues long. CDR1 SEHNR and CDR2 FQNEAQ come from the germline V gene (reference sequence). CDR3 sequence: CASSLASWDMTKNIQYF. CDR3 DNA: TGTGCCAGCAGCTTAGCGTCTTGGGACATGACCAAAAACATTCAGTACTTC.

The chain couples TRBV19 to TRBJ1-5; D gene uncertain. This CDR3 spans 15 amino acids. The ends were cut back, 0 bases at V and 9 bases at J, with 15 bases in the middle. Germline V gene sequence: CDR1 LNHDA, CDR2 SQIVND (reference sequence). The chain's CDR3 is CASSIEVGLYRPQHF. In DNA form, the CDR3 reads TGTGCCAGTAGTATAGAGGTAGGGCTGTATCGGCCCCAGCATTTT.

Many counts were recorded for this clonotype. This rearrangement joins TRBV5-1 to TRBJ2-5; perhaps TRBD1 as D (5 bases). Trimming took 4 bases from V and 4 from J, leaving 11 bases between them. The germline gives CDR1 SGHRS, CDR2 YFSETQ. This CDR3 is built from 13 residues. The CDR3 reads CASSLGVRETQYF. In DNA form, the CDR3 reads TGCGCCAGCAGCCTAGGGGTGAGAGAGACCCAGTACTTC.

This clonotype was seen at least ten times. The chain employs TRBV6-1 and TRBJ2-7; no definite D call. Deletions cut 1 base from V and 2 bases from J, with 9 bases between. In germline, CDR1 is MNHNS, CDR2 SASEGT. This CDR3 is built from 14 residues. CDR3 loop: CASSEEGPTYEQYF. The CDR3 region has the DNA TGTGCCAGCAGTGAAGAGGGTCCTACCTACGAGCAGTACTTC.

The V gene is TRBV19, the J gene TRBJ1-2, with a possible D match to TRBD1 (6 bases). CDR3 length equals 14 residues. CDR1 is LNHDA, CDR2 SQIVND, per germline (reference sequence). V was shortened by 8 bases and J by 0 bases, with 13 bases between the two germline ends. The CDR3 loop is CASHRTEANYGYTF. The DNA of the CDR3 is TGTGCCAGTCACCGGACAGAAGCTAACTATGGCTACACCTTC.

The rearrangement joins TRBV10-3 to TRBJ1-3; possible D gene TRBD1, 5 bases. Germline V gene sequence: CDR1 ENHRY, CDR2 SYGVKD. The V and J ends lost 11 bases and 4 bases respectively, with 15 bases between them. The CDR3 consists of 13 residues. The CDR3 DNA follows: TGTGCCTCCAAAAGGGGAGCCGGAAACACCATATATTTT. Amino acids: CASKRGAGNTIYF.